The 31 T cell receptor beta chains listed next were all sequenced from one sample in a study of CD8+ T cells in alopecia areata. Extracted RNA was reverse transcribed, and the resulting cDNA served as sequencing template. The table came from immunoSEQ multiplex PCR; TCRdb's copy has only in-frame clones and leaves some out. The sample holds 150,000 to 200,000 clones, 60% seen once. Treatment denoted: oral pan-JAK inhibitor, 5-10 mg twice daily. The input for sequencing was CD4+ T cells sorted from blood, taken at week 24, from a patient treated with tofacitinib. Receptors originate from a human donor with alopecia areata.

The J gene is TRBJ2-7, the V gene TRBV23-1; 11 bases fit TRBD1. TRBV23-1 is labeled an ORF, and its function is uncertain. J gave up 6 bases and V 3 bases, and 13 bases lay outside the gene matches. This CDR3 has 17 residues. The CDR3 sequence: CASSQGPMGQGGSEQYF. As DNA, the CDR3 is TGCGCCAGCAGTCAGGGCCCTATGGGACAGGGGGGCAGCGAGCAGTACTTC.

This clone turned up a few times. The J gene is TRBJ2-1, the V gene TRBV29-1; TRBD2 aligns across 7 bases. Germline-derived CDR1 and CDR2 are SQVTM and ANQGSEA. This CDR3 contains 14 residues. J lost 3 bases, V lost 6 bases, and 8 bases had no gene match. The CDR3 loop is CSVTERGFYNEQFF. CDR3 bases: TGCAGCGTAACCGAGCGGGGATTCTACAATGAGCAGTTCTTC.

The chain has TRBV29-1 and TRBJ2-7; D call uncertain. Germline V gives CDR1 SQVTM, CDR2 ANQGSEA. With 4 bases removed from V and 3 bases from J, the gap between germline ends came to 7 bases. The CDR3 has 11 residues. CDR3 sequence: CSVVVLYEQYF. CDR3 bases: TGCAGCGTTGTGGTACTCTACGAGCAGTACTTC.

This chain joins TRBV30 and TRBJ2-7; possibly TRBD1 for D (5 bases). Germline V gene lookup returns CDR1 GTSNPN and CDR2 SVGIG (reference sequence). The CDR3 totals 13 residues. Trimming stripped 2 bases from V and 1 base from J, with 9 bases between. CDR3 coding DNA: TGTGCCTGGAGTCGGCAGGGTTCCTACGAGCAGTACTTC. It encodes CAWSRQGSYEQYF. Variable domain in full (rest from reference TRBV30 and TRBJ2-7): SQTIHQWPATLVQPVGSPLSLECTVEGTSNPNLYWYRQAAGRGLQLLFYSVGIGQISSEVPQNLSASRPQDRQFILSSKKLLLSDSGFYLCAWSRQGSYEQYFGPGTRLTVT.

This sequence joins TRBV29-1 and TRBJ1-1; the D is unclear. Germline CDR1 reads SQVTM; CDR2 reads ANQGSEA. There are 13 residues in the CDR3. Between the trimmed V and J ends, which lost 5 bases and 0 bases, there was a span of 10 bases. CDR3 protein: CSVSQHVNTEAFF. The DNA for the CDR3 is TGCAGCGTTTCGCAACATGTGAACACTGAAGCTTTCTTT.

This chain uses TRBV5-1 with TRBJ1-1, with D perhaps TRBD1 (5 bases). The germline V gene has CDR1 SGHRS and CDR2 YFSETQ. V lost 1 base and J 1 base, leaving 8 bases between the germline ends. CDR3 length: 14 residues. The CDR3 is CASSLSGTNTEAFF. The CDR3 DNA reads TGCGCCAGCAGCTTGTCCGGGACGAACACTGAAGCTTTCTTT.

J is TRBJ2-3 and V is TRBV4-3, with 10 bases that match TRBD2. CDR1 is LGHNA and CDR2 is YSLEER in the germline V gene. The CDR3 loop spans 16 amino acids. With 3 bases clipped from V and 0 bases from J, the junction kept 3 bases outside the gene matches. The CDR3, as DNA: TGCGCCAGCAGCCACACTAGCGGGACTAGCACAGATACGCAGTATTTT. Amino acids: CASSHTSGTSTDTQYF.

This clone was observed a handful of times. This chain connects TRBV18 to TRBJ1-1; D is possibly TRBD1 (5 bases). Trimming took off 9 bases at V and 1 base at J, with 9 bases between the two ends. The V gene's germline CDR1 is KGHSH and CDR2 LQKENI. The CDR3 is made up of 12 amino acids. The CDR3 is CASDGGNTEAFF. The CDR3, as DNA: TGTGCCAGTGATGGGGGGAACACTGAAGCTTTCTTT.

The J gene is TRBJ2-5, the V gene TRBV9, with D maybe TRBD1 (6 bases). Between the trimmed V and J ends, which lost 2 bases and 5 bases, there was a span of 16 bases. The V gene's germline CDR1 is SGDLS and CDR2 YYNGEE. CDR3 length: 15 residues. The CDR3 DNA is TGTGCCAGCAGCGTGAGAGGGGGTATCGGGGAGACCCAGTACTTC. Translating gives CASSVRGGIGETQYF.

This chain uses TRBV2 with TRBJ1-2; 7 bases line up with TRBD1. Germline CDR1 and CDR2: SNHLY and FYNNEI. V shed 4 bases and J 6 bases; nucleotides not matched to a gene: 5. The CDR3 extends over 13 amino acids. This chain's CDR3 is CASSGGTAHGYTF. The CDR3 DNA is TGTGCCAGCAGTGGAGGGACAGCCCATGGCTACACCTTC.

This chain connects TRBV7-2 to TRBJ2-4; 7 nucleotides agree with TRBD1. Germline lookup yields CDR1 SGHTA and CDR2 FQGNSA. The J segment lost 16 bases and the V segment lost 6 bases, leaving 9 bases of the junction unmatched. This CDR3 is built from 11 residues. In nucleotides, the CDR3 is TGTGCCAGCAGTCTAGACAGGGACCACTACTTC. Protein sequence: CASSLDRDHYF.

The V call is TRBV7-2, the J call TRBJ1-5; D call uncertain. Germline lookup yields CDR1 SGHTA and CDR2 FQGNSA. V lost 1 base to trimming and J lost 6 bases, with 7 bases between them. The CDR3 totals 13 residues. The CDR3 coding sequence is TGTGCCAGCAGCTTAGATGCTTCTCAGCCCCAGCATTTT. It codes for CASSLDASQPQHF. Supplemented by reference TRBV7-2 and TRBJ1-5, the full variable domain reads GAGVSQSPSNKVTEKGKDVELRCDPISGHTALYWYRQSLGQGLEFLIYFQGNSAPDKSGLPSDRFSAERTGGSVSTLTIQRTQQEDSAVYLCASSLDASQPQHFGDGTRLSIL.

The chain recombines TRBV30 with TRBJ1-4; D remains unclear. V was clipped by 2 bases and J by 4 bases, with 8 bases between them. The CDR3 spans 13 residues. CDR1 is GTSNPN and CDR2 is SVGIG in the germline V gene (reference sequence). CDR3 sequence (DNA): TGTGCCTGGAGTTCACGGGTTAATGAAAAACTGTTTTTT. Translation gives CAWSSRVNEKLFF.

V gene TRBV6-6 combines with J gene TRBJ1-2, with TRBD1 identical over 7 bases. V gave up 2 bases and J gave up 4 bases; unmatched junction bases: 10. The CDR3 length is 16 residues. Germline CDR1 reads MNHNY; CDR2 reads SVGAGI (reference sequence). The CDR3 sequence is CASSYEGRGGAYGYTF. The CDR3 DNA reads TGTGCCAGCAGTTACGAAGGTAGAGGGGGCGCCTATGGCTACACCTTC.

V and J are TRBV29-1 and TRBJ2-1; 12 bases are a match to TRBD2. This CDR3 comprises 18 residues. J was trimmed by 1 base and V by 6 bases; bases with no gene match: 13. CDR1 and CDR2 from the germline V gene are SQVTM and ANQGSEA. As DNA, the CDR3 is TGCAGCGTACTAGCGGGGGGCCTCCCGGGGCTATCCTACAATGAGCAGTTCTTC. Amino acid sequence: CSVLAGGLPGLSYNEQFF.

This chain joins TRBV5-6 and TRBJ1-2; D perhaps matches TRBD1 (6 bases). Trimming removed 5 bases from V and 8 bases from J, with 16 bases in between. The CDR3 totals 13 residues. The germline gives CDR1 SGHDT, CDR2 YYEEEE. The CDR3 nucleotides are TGTGCCAGCAGACGAGACAGGTCAGGAGGCTACACCTTC. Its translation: CASRRDRSGGYTF.

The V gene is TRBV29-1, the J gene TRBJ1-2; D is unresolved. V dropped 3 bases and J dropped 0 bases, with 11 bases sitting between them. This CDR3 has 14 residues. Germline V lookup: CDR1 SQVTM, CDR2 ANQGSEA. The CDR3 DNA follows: TGCAGCGTTGATCGGGCGATTACTAACTATGGCTACACCTTC. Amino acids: CSVDRAITNYGYTF.

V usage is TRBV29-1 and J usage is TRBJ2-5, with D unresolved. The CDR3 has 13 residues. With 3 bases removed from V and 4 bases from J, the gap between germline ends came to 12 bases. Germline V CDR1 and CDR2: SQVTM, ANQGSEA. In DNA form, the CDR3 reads TGCAGCGTTGATCCCGAACTACGAGAGACCCAGTACTTC. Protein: CSVDPELRETQYF.

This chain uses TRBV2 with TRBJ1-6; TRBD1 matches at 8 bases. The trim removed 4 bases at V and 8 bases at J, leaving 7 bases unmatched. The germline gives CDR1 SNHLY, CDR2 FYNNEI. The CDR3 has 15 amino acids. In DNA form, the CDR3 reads TGTGCCAGCAGTGTTACCGGGACAGGCGATTCACCCCTCCACTTT. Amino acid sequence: CASSVTGTGDSPLHF.

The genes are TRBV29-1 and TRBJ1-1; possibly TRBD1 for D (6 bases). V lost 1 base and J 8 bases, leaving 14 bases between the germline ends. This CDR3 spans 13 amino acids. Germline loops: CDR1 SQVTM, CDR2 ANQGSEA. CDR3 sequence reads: CSVEGTAFGEAFF. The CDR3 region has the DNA TGCAGCGTTGAAGGGACAGCCTTTGGAGAAGCTTTCTTT.

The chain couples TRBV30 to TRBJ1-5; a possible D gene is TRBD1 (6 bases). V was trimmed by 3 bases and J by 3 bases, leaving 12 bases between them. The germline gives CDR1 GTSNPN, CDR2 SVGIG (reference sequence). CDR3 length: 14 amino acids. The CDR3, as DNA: TGTGCCTGGAGCGGAGGACAGAACAATCAGCCCCAGCATTTT. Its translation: CAWSGGQNNQPQHF. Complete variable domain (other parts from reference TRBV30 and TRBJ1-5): SQTIHQWPATLVQPVGSPLSLECTVEGTSNPNLYWYRQAAGRGLQLLFYSVGIGQISSEVPQNLSASRPQDRQFILSSKKLLLSDSGFYLCAWSGGQNNQPQHFGDGTRLSIL.

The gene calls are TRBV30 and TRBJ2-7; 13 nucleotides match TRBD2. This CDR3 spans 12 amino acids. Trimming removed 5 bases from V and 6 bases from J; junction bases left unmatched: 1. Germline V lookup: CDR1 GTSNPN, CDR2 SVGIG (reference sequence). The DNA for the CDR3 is TGTGCCTGGGGGACTAGCGGGGTCGAGCAGTACTTC. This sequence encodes CAWGTSGVEQYF.

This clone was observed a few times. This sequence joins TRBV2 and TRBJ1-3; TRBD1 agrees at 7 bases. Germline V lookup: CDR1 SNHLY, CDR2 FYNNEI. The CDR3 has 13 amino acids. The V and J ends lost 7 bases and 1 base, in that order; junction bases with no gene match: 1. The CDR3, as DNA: TGTGCCAGCATGACAGGGTCTGGAAACACCATATATTTT. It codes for CASMTGSGNTIYF.

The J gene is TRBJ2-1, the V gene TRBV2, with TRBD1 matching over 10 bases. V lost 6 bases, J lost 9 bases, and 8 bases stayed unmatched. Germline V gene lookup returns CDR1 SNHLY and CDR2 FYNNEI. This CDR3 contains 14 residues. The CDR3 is CASSGTGAYGEQFF. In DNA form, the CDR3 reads TGTGCCAGCAGCGGGACAGGGGCATACGGTGAGCAGTTCTTC.

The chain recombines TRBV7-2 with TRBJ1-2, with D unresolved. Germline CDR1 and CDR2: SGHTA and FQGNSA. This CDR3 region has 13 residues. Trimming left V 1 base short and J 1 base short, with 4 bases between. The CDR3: CASSLEDNYGYTF. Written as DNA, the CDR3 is TGTGCCAGCAGCTTAGAGGATAACTATGGCTACACCTTC.

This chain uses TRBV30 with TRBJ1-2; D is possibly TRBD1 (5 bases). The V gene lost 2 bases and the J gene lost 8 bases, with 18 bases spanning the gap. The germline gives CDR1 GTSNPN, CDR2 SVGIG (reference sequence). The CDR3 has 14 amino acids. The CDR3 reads CAWSSTPGSGGYTF. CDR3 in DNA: TGTGCCTGGAGTTCCACTCCAGGGAGTGGAGGCTACACCTTC.

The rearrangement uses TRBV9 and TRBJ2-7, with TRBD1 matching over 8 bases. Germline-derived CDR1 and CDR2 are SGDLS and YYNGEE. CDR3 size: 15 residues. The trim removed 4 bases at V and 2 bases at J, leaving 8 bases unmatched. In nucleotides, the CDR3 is TGTGCCAGCAGCCCTCACCCGGGACAGGCCTACGAGCAGTACTTC. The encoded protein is CASSPHPGQAYEQYF.

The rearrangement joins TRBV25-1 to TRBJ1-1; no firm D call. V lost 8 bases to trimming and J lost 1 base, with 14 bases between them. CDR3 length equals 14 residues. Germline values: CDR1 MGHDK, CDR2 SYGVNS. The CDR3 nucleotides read TGTGCCAGCCGTCCAAGTGAGTGGAACACTGAAGCTTTCTTT. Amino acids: CASRPSEWNTEAFF.

The CDR3 nucleotides read TGTGCCAGCTCCGTGGTGGGAGGGGGCTACGAGCAGTACTTC. Encoded protein: CASSVVGGGYEQYF. The rearrangement links TRBV27 to TRBJ2-7, with D perhaps matching TRBD2 (7 bases). The CDR3 has 14 amino acids. The germline V gene has CDR1 MNHEY and CDR2 SMNVEV (reference sequence). With 8 bases removed from V and 3 bases from J, the gap between germline ends came to 17 bases.

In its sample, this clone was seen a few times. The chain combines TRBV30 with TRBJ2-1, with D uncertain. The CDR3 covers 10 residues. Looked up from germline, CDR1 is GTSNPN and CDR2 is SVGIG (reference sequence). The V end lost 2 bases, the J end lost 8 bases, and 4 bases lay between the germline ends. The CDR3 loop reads CAWSLHEQFF. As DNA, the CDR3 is TGTGCCTGGAGTCTGCATGAGCAGTTCTTC.

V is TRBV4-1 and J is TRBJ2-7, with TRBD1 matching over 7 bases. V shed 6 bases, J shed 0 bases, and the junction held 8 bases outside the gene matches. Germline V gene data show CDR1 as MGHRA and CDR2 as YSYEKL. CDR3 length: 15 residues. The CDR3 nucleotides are TGCGCCAGCAGTTTTTCGACAGGGATCTCCTACGAGCAGTACTTC. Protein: CASSFSTGISYEQYF.